Presented here are 29 T cell receptor beta chains from one specimen sequenced in a study of identical twins. MiXCR, applied by TCRdb to the 5' RACE reads, yields one record per CDR3 protein. The sample records around 250,000 distinct CDR3 sequences, over 9.5% being singletons. This same sample was also taken into another study, of yellow fever vaccine responses in identical twins.

The material sequenced was memory (CD45RO+) T cells sorted from blood. The receptor set was obtained from a woman in her late teens or twenties in good health.

This clonotype has ten or more counts. J is TRBJ2-2 and V is TRBV12-3 or TRBV12-4, with D maybe TRBD1 (6 bases). The CDR3 runs to 15 residues. The ends were cut back, 3 bases at V and 4 bases at J, with 12 bases in the middle. The CDR3 DNA reads as TGTGCCAGCAGTTTTGGAGCAGGGGTCACCGGGGAGCTGTTTTTT. As protein: CASSFGAGVTGELFF.

The chain is built from TRBV2 and TRBJ1-5; 7 nucleotides line up with TRBD1. The V segment lost 5 bases and the J segment 8 bases; nucleotides outside the gene matches: 9. CDR3 length: 14 amino acids. Germline CDR1 and CDR2: SNHLY and FYNNEI. The CDR3: CASSFQGGGEPQHF. The CDR3 nucleotides are TGTGCCAGCAGTTTTCAGGGGGGGGGGGAGCCCCAGCATTTT. Complete variable domain (other parts from reference TRBV2 and TRBJ1-5): EPEVTQTPSHQVTQMGQEVILRCVPISNHLYFYWYRQILGQKVEFLVSFYNNEISEKSEIFDDQFSVERPDGSNFTLKIRSTKLEDSAMYFCASSFQGGGEPQHFGDGTRLSIL.

In its sample, this clonotype was seen a few times. The rearrangement joins TRBV20-1 to TRBJ2-7, with TRBD1 matching 7 bases. V shed 6 bases and J 5 bases; nucleotides not matched to a gene: 7. Germline V gene lookup returns CDR1 DFQATT and CDR2 SNEGSKA (reference sequence). The CDR3 is 12 amino acids. The CDR3 DNA is TGCAGTGCCGACGACAGGGTCAACGAGCAGTACTTC. This codes for CSADDRVNEQYF.

This sequence joins TRBV5-1 and TRBJ2-1; D is perhaps TRBD2 (6 bases). The CDR3 length is 16 residues. Germline V gene sequence: CDR1 SGHRS, CDR2 YFSETQ. V lost 0 bases and J lost 2, with 12 bases in between. CDR3 amino acids: CASSLGQGLPYNEQFF. In DNA form, the CDR3 reads TGCGCCAGCAGCTTGGGGCAAGGACTACCCTACAATGAGCAGTTCTTC.

The chain joins TRBV30 to TRBJ2-7, with unresolved D. Germline CDR1 and CDR2: GTSNPN and SVGIG (reference sequence). V was pared by 2 bases and J by 0 bases, with 5 bases between. The CDR3 totals 12 residues. The CDR3 loop reads CAWSIGSYEQYF. The CDR3 bases are TGTGCCTGGAGTATCGGCTCCTACGAGCAGTACTTC.

This clonotype was found a few times. The J gene is TRBJ2-3, the V gene TRBV6-5, with D maybe TRBD1 (5 bases). The CDR3 covers 14 residues. Trimming took 4 bases from V and 5 from J, leaving 13 bases between them. Germline V gives CDR1 MNHEY, CDR2 SVGAGI. Here the CDR3 DNA reads TGTGCCAGCAGTTTACAGGAGTATGGAGATACGCAGTATTTT. This codes for CASSLQEYGDTQYF.

The V call is TRBV6-2 or TRBV6-3, the J call TRBJ2-5; TRBD2 agrees at 11 bases. The CDR3 sequence is 17 residues long. The V and J ends lost 4 bases and 5 bases, in that order; junction bases with no gene match: 12. Germline V gene sequence: CDR1 MNHEY, CDR2 SVGEGT. The DNA of the CDR3 is TGTGCCAGCAGTTCTGGAGTCTTTAGCGGGGGGGTCGAGACCCAGTACTTC. As protein: CASSSGVFSGGVETQYF.

The table lists this clonotype with many counts. V is TRBV28 and J is TRBJ2-4; D tentatively fits TRBD1 or TRBD2 (6 bases each). Germline CDR1 MDHEN, CDR2 SYDVKM. This CDR3 contains 13 residues. Deletions cut 7 bases from V and 6 bases from J, with 13 bases between. CDR3 protein: CASNIEGGNIQYF. The CDR3 nucleotides are TGTGCCAGCAATATCGAGGGGGGAAACATTCAGTACTTC.

The V and J genes are TRBV27 and TRBJ2-2; 9 bases map to TRBD1. Germline V gene lookup returns CDR1 MNHEY and CDR2 SMNVEV (reference sequence). The trim removed 5 bases at V and 5 bases at J, leaving 6 bases unmatched. The CDR3 has 15 residues. CDR3 in amino acids: CASSPRDRVTGELFF. In DNA form, the CDR3 reads TGTGCCAGCAGTCCTCGGGACAGGGTTACCGGGGAGCTGTTTTTT.

J is TRBJ2-2 and V is TRBV7-8, with TRBD2 matching 9 bases. The CDR3 consists of 18 residues. J was trimmed by 2 bases and V by 5 bases; bases with no gene match: 12. Germline CDR1 SGHVS, CDR2 FQNEAQ. In DNA, the CDR3 is TGTGCCAGCAGCGTCCGATTGGCTAGCGGGGTTAACACCGGGGAGCTGTTTTTT. The encoded protein is CASSVRLASGVNTGELFF.

The genes are TRBV10-1 and TRBJ2-3, with 8 positions matching TRBD2. CDR1 is WNHNN and CDR2 is SYGVQD in the germline V gene (reference sequence). J gave up 2 bases and V 3 bases, and 4 bases lay outside the gene matches. This CDR3 is 15 amino acids long. Here the CDR3 DNA reads TGCGCCAGCAGTGAAAGCGGGAGCCCCACAGATACGCAGTATTTT. This codes for CASSESGSPTDTQYF.

V and J are TRBV11-2 and TRBJ2-7, with a weak D call TRBD1 (5 bases). The ends were cut back, 6 bases at V and 0 bases at J, with 15 bases in the middle. The CDR3 contains 15 residues. In germline, CDR1 is SGHAT, CDR2 FQNNGV. CDR3 region: CASSWSQGDSYEQYF. CDR3 nucleotides: TGTGCCAGCAGTTGGAGTCAGGGCGACTCCTACGAGCAGTACTTC.

The chain is built from TRBV7-9 and TRBJ2-4, with a weak D call TRBD1 (5 bases). The CDR3 sequence is 15 residues long. Looked up from germline, CDR1 is SEHNR and CDR2 is FQNEAQ (reference sequence). Trimming left V 5 bases short and J 1 base short, with 12 bases between. The CDR3 DNA reads TGTGCCAGCAGCGCCCTTCAGGGTGCCAAAAACATTCAGTACTTC. This sequence encodes CASSALQGAKNIQYF.

The table lists this clonotype with a few counts. CDR3 bases: TGTGCCACCGCCAAAGGTCAAGTGGGGGCTTATGGCTACACCTTC. Translating gives CATAKGQVGAYGYTF. The V call is TRBV12-3 or TRBV12-4, the J call TRBJ1-2; tentatively, D is TRBD1 (6 bases). The CDR3 extends over 15 amino acids. The V gene lost 10 bases and the J gene lost 5 bases, with 23 bases spanning the gap.

The V call is TRBV20-1, the J call TRBJ2-4; 13 positions agree with TRBD2. Germline V gene data show CDR1 as DFQATT and CDR2 as SNEGSKA (reference sequence). The CDR3 covers 16 residues. V gave up 3 bases and J gave up 2 bases; unmatched junction bases: 4. CDR3 amino acids: CSARDGTSGTKNIQYF. The DNA for the CDR3 is TGCAGTGCTAGGGACGGGACTAGCGGGACCAAAAACATTCAGTACTTC.

The table lists this clonotype with many counts. The rearrangement joins TRBV29-1 to TRBJ1-4; D is unclear. V dropped 4 bases and J dropped 8 bases, with 11 bases sitting between them. The CDR3 contains 12 residues. Germline values: CDR1 SQVTM, CDR2 ANQGSEA. CDR3 sequence: CSVAPGGEKLFF. The CDR3 region has the DNA TGCAGCGTTGCACCGGGAGGAGAAAAACTGTTTTTT. The variable domain in full, with the rest retrieved from reference TRBV29-1 and TRBJ1-4, is SAVISQKPSRDICQRGTSLTIQCQVDSQVTMMFWYRQQPGQSLTLIATANQGSEATYESGFVIDKFPISRPNLTFSTLTVSNMSPEDSSIYLCSVAPGGEKLFFGSGTQLSVL.

The J gene is TRBJ2-3, the V gene TRBV6-1; 9 positions match TRBD2. This CDR3 contains 21 residues. Germline-derived CDR1 and CDR2 are MNHNS and SASEGT. Trimming cost V 0 bases and J 4 bases; bases outside gene matches: 20. CDR3 residues: CASSEATKWLAGIGAADTQYF. CDR3 DNA: TGTGCCAGCAGTGAAGCCACCAAGTGGCTAGCGGGGATTGGAGCCGCAGATACGCAGTATTTT.

This clonotype turned up a few times. J is TRBJ2-1 and V is TRBV6-1, with 7 bases matching TRBD1. Germline-derived CDR1 and CDR2 are MNHNS and SASEGT. This CDR3 region has 13 residues. The junction had 2 bases not matched to a gene; V was cut back by 7 bases and J by 2 bases. CDR3 sequence (DNA): TGTGCCAGCAAGACAGGGACCTACAATGAGCAGTTCTTC. Residues: CASKTGTYNEQFF.

At least ten counts were recorded for this clonotype. The V call is TRBV10-3, the J call TRBJ2-5; 11 positions agree with TRBD1. The CDR3 is 15 residues long. Germline CDR1 ENHRY, CDR2 SYGVKD. After removal of 6 bases from V and 4 bases from J, the junction contained 7 bases not matched to a gene. In DNA, the CDR3 is TGTGCCATCAGCACCGGACAGGGGGCAGGAGAGACCCAGTACTTC. Protein product: CAISTGQGAGETQYF.

The CDR3 DNA follows: TGTGCCAGCAGTTACCTAGCGGGGTTTCAATACGAGCAGTACTTC. This encodes CASSYLAGFQYEQYF. The rearrangement links TRBV28 to TRBJ2-7, with 9 bases aligning to TRBD2. The V segment lost 4 bases and the J segment 4 bases; nucleotides outside the gene matches: 8. Germline CDR1 MDHEN, CDR2 SYDVKM. The CDR3 consists of 15 residues.

The V gene is TRBV18, the J gene TRBJ2-5, with 9 bases lining up with TRBD2. Germline CDR1 reads KGHSH; CDR2 reads LQKENI. The V and J ends lost 3 bases and 5 bases, in that order; junction bases with no gene match: 7. This CDR3 has 15 amino acids. This CDR3 reads CASSPYGLASETQYF. In nucleotides, the CDR3 is TGTGCCAGCTCACCTTACGGACTAGCGTCTGAGACCCAGTACTTC.

This clonotype was detected only a few times. The chain uses TRBV2 and TRBJ2-5, with 9 bases matching TRBD2. Germline CDR1 is SNHLY and CDR2 is FYNNEI. CDR3 length: 17 residues. The V gene end was trimmed by 6 bases and the J gene end by 5 bases; junction bases not matched to a gene: 16. The CDR3 sequence: CASRKREFAGGTETQYF. Written as DNA, the CDR3 is TGTGCCAGCAGGAAGCGGGAGTTCGCGGGGGGGACGGAGACCCAGTACTTC.

V is TRBV7-2 and J is TRBJ1-1; tentative D call: TRBD1 (6 bases). The CDR3 extends over 15 amino acids. Germline-derived CDR1 and CDR2 are SGHTA and FQGNSA. Trimming took 6 bases from V and 1 from J, leaving 15 bases between them. CDR3 sequence: CASSFTGGQNTEAFF. The CDR3 nucleotides are TGTGCCAGCAGTTTTACCGGGGGACAGAACACTGAAGCTTTCTTT.

The chain joins TRBV9 to TRBJ2-2; tentative D call: TRBD1 (5 bases). CDR1 and CDR2 (germline): SGDLS, YYNGEE. Trimming removed 0 bases from V and 4 bases from J, with 10 bases in between. The CDR3 has 15 residues. CDR3 region: CASSVDDRVTGELFF. CDR3 DNA sequence: TGTGCCAGCAGCGTAGATGACAGAGTCACCGGGGAGCTGTTTTTT.

This clonotype was seen only once. This sequence joins TRBV3-1 and TRBJ1-4; D not resolved. V lost 0 bases and J lost 5, with 10 bases in between. The CDR3 runs 15 residues. Germline loops: CDR1 LGHDT, CDR2 YNNKEL (reference sequence). CDR3 nucleotides: TGTGCCAGCAGCCAAGACAGCCCTGCAAATGAAAAACTGTTTTTT. Its translation: CASSQDSPANEKLFF.

This clonotype was detected ten times or more. This sequence joins TRBV28 and TRBJ2-1; 8 bases agree with TRBD2. The V gene's germline CDR1 is MDHEN and CDR2 SYDVKM. V lost 6 bases and J lost 3; bases outside the gene matches: 10. This CDR3 spans 16 amino acids. The CDR3 reads CASSRGSGTHYNEQFF. Here the CDR3 DNA reads TGTGCCAGCAGCCGGGGTAGCGGGACCCACTACAATGAGCAGTTCTTC.

At least ten counts were recorded for this clonotype. The rearrangement links TRBV12-3 or TRBV12-4 to TRBJ2-7, with TRBD2 identical over 9 bases. The V segment lost 6 bases and the J segment 0 bases; nucleotides outside the gene matches: 6. The CDR3 extends over 15 amino acids. The CDR3 DNA is TGTGCCAGCAGGACCGGGACTAGCCACTCCTACGAGCAGTACTTC. Protein: CASRTGTSHSYEQYF.

This sequence joins TRBV18 and TRBJ2-7, with D uncertain. The CDR3 sequence is 13 residues long. CDR1 is KGHSH and CDR2 is LQKENI in the germline V gene. Trimming pared 2 bases from V and 6 bases from J, leaving 11 bases between. The chain's CDR3 is CASSPTADREQYF. The CDR3 DNA sequence: TGTGCCAGCTCACCAACGGCAGACCGCGAGCAGTACTTC.

In this sample, this clonotype turned up a few times. The chain links TRBV3-1 to TRBJ2-6, with D maybe TRBD1 (5 bases). This CDR3 comprises 17 residues. Germline V gene lookup returns CDR1 LGHDT and CDR2 YNNKEL (reference sequence). The V and J ends lost 4 bases and 0 bases respectively, with 13 bases between them. Here the CDR3 DNA reads TGTGCCAGCAGCCTCACACGACAGAGCTCTGGGGCCAACGTCCTGACTTTC. Translation: CASSLTRQSSGANVLTF.